This T cell receptor (beta chain) originates from a study of shared clonotypes between healthy human individuals. Study-wide context: CD8 memory received one plate per donor, CD8 naive two, CD4 memory three and CD4 naive three.

V gave up 1 base and J gave up 6 bases, with 13 bases separating them. The CDR3 is 14 amino acids. Germline V gives CDR1 SGHTA, CDR2 FQGTGA. Sequencing used immunoSEQ multiplex PCR; TCRdb keeps in-frame clones, though not all of them. The table has about 1.5 million clones, 98% seen once; the top ten hold around 0.47%. The clonotype originates from a man in his thirties or forties in good health. The sample was naive CD4+ T cells sorted from blood. Subset denoted: CD45RA+ positively selected. The chain couples TRBV7-3 to TRBJ2-7; possibly TRBD2 for D (5 bases). DNA for the CDR3: TGTGCCAGCAGCTTAAAGGCAGGCAGCGGCGAGCAGTACTTC. Translating it yields CASSLKAGSGEQYF.